This T cell receptor (beta chain) was identified in a study of memory CD4+ T cells and cytomegalovirus serostatus. Whole-study findings and limits: Median bootstrapped AUC for CMV status was about 0.96 originally, 0.75 to 0.91 US-trained.

Profiling relied on immunoSEQ multiplex PCR, and the TCRdb table lists in-frame clones only, not all of them. The sample has 50,000 to 75,000 clones; approximately 85% are singletons. Trimming left V 6 bases short and J 8 bases short, with 10 bases between. CDR3 length equals 11 residues. The germline CDR1 and CDR2 sequences are SEHNR and FQNEAQ (reference sequence). The sort gate was single viable CD3+CD4+CD8-CD45RO+ cells for memory CD4+ T cells. Concerning this clone itself: No antigen is known for it.

This TCR was sampled from an adult in good health and CMV-seronegative. The chain recombines TRBV7-9 with TRBJ1-2, with D perhaps matching TRBD1 (5 bases). What was sequenced was memory CD4+ T cells from blood. CDR3 coding DNA: TGTGCCAGCAGTAACGGGGGAGGCTACACCTTC. Translating gives CASSNGGGYTF.